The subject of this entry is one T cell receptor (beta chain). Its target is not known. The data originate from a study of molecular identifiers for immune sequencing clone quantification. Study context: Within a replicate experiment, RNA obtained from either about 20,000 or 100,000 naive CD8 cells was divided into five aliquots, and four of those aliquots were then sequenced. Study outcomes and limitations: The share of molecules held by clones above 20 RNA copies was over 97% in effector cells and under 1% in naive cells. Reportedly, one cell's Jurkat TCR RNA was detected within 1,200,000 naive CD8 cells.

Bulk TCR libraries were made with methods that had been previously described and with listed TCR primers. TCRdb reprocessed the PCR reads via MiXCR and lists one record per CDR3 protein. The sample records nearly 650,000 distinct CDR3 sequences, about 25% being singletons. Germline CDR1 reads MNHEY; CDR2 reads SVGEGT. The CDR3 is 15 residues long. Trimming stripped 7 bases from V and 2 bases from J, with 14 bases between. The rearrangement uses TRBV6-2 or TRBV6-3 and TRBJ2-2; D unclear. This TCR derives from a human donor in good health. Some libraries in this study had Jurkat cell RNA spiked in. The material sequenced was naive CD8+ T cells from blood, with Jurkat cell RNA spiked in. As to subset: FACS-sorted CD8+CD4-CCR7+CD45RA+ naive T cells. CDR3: CASIELGPNTGELFF. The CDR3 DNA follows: TGTGCCAGCATCGAGTTGGGCCCCAACACCGGGGAGCTGTTTTTT.